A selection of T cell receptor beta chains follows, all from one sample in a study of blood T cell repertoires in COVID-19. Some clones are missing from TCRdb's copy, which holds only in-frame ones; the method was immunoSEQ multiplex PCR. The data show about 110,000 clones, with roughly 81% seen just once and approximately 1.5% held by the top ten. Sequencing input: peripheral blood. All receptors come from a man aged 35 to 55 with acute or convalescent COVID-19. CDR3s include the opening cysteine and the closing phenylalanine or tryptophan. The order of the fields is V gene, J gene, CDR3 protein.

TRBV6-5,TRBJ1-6,CASSWGPDRVKSPLHF
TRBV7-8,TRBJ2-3,CASSLGLAGGSGGTQYF
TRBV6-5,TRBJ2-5,CASSKGLALVGTQYF
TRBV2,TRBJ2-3,CASSAAVFSSTDTQYF
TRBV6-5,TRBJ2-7,CASSYAGAGADEQYF
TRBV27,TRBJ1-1,CASRPFRGWNTEAFF
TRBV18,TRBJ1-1,CASSKTGKNTEAFF
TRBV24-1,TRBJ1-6,CATSDPQEPNSPLHF
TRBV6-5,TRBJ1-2,CASSYQGQGNGYTF
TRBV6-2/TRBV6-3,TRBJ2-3,CASSYGASGGRTDTQYF
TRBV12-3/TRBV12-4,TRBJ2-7,CASRGPTYEQYF
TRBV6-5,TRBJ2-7,CASSSARGRGYEQYF
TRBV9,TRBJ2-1,CASSASSRTYNEQFF